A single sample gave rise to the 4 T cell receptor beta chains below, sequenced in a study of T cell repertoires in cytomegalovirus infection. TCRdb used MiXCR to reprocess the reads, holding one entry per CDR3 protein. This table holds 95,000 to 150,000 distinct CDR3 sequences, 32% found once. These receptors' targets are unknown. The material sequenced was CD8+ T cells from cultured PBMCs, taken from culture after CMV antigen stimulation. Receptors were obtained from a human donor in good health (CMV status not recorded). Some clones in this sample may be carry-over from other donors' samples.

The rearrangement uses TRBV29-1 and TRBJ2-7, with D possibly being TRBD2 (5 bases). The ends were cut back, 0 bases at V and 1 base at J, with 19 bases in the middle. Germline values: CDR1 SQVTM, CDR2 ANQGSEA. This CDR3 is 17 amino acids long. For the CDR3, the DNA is TGCAGCGTTGAAGATTTGGGGAAAGGAGGTGGGTCCTACGAGCAGTACTTC. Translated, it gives CSVEDLGKGGGSYEQYF.

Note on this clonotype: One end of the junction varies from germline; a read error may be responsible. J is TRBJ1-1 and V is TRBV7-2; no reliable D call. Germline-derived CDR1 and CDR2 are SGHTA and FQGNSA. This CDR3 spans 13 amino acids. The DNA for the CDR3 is TGTGCCAGCAGCTTCACAGAGAACACTGGAGCTTTCTTT. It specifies CASSFTENTGAFF.

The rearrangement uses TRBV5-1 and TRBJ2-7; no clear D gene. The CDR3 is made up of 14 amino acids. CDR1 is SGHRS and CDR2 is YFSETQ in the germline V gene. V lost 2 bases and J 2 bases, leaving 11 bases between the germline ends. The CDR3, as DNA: TGCGCCAGCAGCTTTTTCGGGTTACCCTACGAGCAGTACTTC. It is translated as CASSFFGLPYEQYF.

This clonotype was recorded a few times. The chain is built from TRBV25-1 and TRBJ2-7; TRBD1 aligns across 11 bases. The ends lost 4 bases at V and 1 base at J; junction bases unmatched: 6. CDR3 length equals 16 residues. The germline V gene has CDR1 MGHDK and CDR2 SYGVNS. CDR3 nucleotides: TGTGCCAGCAGTGGCCCGGGACAGGGGGTATCCTACGAGCAGTACTTC. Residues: CASSGPGQGVSYEQYF.